This is a list of T cell receptor beta chains from one sample in a study of cytomegalovirus exposure and HLA in healthy donors. Clones were read by immunoSEQ multiplex PCR, and TCRdb kept only the in-frame ones, dropping some. The sample has over 150,000 clones; about two thirds are singletons. Source material: PBMCs. The receptors originated from a woman between 25 and 40 years old in good health and CMV-seronegative. CDR3s include the opening cysteine and the closing phenylalanine or tryptophan. The order of the fields is V gene, J gene, clone size, D gene, CDR3 protein, CDR3 DNA. D genes are given only for firm matches. Size is stated for part of the rows, as once, few or many counts, or as a class when the clone is expanded.

v_gene: TRBV28; j_gene: TRBJ2-7; abundance: few; d_gene: .; CDR3aa: CASSSPTTGYYEQYF; CDR3nt: TGTGCCAGCAGTTCTCCGACGACAGGATACTACGAGCAGTACTTC
v_gene: TRBV15; j_gene: TRBJ1-4; abundance: .; d_gene: TRBD1; CDR3aa: CATGQQGATNEKLFF; CDR3nt: TGTGCCACCGGCCAACAGGGGGCAACTAATGAAAAACTGTTTTTT
v_gene: TRBV7-2; j_gene: TRBJ2-3; abundance: .; d_gene: TRBD1; CDR3aa: CASSLVGTGEDTQYF; CDR3nt: TGTGCCAGCAGCTTAGTGGGGACAGGGGAAGATACGCAGTATTTT
v_gene: TRBV25-1; j_gene: TRBJ2-5; abundance: .; d_gene: .; CDR3aa: CASSELLGDMEGETQYF; CDR3nt: TGTGCCAGCAGTGAATTGTTGGGTGACATGGAGGGAGAGACCCAGTACTTC
v_gene: TRBV28; j_gene: TRBJ2-1; abundance: .; d_gene: .; CDR3aa: CASTGGPEQQFNEQFF; CDR3nt: TGTGCCAGCACGGGGGGCCCGGAACAACAATTTAATGAGCAGTTCTTC
v_gene: TRBV7-9; j_gene: TRBJ2-1; abundance: .; d_gene: TRBD1; CDR3aa: CASSPPGGEYNEQFF; CDR3nt: TGTGCCAGCAGCCCCCCAGGGGGCGAGTACAATGAGCAGTTCTTC
v_gene: TRBV29-1; j_gene: TRBJ2-1; abundance: .; d_gene: .; CDR3aa: CSVALTEQFF; CDR3nt: TGCAGCGTTGCACTAACTGAGCAGTTCTTC
v_gene: TRBV11-1; j_gene: TRBJ2-3; abundance: .; d_gene: TRBD2; CDR3aa: CASSLAGTSRNTQYF; CDR3nt: TGTGCCAGCAGCTTAGCGGGGACTAGCAGAAATACGCAGTATTTT
v_gene: TRBV2; j_gene: TRBJ2-5; abundance: .; d_gene: TRBD1; CDR3aa: CASSPGQAGGTQYF; CDR3nt: TGTGCCAGCAGTCCCGGACAGGCCGGAGGGACCCAGTACTTC
v_gene: TRBV5-6; j_gene: TRBJ1-1; abundance: .; d_gene: .; CDR3aa: CASSLVPLLTTNTEAFF; CDR3nt: TGTGCCAGCAGCTTGGTCCCCCTCCTGACAACTAACACTGAAGCTTTCTTT
v_gene: TRBV5-6; j_gene: TRBJ2-5; abundance: .; d_gene: .; CDR3aa: CASSLGGVETQYF; CDR3nt: TGTGCCAGCAGCTTGGGTGGAGTCGAGACCCAGTACTTC
v_gene: TRBV11-2; j_gene: TRBJ2-2; abundance: .; d_gene: .; CDR3aa: CASSVGGELFF; CDR3nt: TGTGCCAGCAGCGTCGGCGGGGAGCTGTTTTTT
v_gene: TRBV5-5; j_gene: TRBJ1-1; abundance: .; d_gene: TRBD1; CDR3aa: CASRWTGENTEAFF; CDR3nt: TGTGCCAGCAGGTGGACAGGGGAGAACACTGAAGCTTTCTTT
v_gene: TRBV5-1; j_gene: TRBJ1-1; abundance: .; d_gene: TRBD1; CDR3aa: CASSIPGQAEAFF; CDR3nt: TGCGCCAGCAGCATTCCGGGACAGGCTGAAGCTTTCTTT
v_gene: TRBV18; j_gene: TRBJ2-5; abundance: .; d_gene: .; CDR3aa: CASSPPSGQETQYF; CDR3nt: TGTGCCAGCTCACCACCCTCAGGTCAAGAGACCCAGTACTTC
v_gene: TRBV5-1; j_gene: TRBJ2-1; abundance: .; d_gene: TRBD2; CDR3aa: CASSLARRGANEQFF; CDR3nt: TGCGCCAGCAGCTTGGCCCGGCGGGGGGCAAATGAGCAGTTCTTC
v_gene: TRBV2; j_gene: TRBJ1-1; abundance: .; d_gene: .; CDR3aa: CASKMRAEAFF; CDR3nt: TGTGCCAGCAAAATGAGGGCTGAAGCTTTCTTT
v_gene: TRBV28; j_gene: TRBJ2-7; abundance: .; d_gene: TRBD2; CDR3aa: CASLAGGPVWEQYF; CDR3nt: TGTGCCAGCCTAGCGGGAGGGCCTGTTTGGGAGCAGTACTTC
v_gene: TRBV28; j_gene: TRBJ1-5; abundance: .; d_gene: .; CDR3aa: CASSAHRGLGIHSNQPQHF; CDR3nt: TGTGCCAGCAGTGCACACCGGGGACTCGGGATTCATAGCAATCAGCCCCAGCATTTT
v_gene: TRBV30; j_gene: TRBJ2-3; abundance: few; d_gene: .; CDR3aa: CAWSVASGVAQYF; CDR3nt: TGTGCCTGGAGTGTAGCCTCGGGTGTTGCGCAGTATTTT
v_gene: TRBV7-2; j_gene: TRBJ1-1; abundance: .; d_gene: .; CDR3aa: CASSLASRVNTEAFF; CDR3nt: TGTGCCAGCAGCTTAGCGAGCAGGGTAAACACTGAAGCTTTCTTT
v_gene: TRBV4-1; j_gene: TRBJ2-7; abundance: .; d_gene: TRBD2; CDR3aa: CASSRGGGGEQYF; CDR3nt: TGCGCCAGCAGCCGCGGGGGGGGAGGGGAGCAGTACTTC
v_gene: TRBV27; j_gene: TRBJ1-2; abundance: .; d_gene: TRBD1; CDR3aa: CASSLTGERGYTF; CDR3nt: TGTGCCAGCAGTCTCACAGGGGAGAGAGGCTACACCTTC
v_gene: TRBV4-2; j_gene: TRBJ2-7; abundance: once; d_gene: .; CDR3aa: CASSQEVGRAYEQYF; CDR3nt: TGTGCCAGCAGCCAAGAGGTGGGCAGGGCCTACGAGCAGTACTTC
v_gene: TRBV6-6; j_gene: TRBJ2-7; abundance: .; d_gene: TRBD1; CDR3aa: CASSHRTGGSYEQYF; CDR3nt: TGTGCCAGCAGTCACCGGACAGGGGGCTCCTACGAGCAGTACTTC
v_gene: TRBV2; j_gene: TRBJ2-1; abundance: .; d_gene: .; CDR3aa: CASTDTYNEQFF; CDR3nt: TGTGCCAGCACGGACACCTACAATGAGCAGTTCTTC
v_gene: TRBV2; j_gene: TRBJ1-1; abundance: few; d_gene: TRBD1; CDR3aa: CASSGQGATEAFF; CDR3nt: TGTGCCAGCAGTGGGCAGGGGGCCACTGAAGCTTTCTTT
v_gene: TRBV19; j_gene: TRBJ1-1; abundance: .; d_gene: TRBD1; CDR3aa: CASSIASEGANTEAFF; CDR3nt: TGTGCCAGTAGTATAGCCTCGGAGGGGGCTAACACTGAAGCTTTCTTT
v_gene: TRBV19; j_gene: TRBJ1-4; abundance: .; d_gene: .; CDR3aa: CASCLTATNEKLFF; CDR3nt: TGTGCCAGTTGTCTAACTGCAACTAATGAAAAACTGTTTTTT
v_gene: TRBV9; j_gene: TRBJ1-6; abundance: .; d_gene: .; CDR3aa: CASSAKMSGFDSPLHF; CDR3nt: TGTGCCAGCAGCGCAAAGATGTCAGGGTTTGATTCACCCCTCCACTTT
v_gene: TRBV30; j_gene: TRBJ1-6; abundance: .; d_gene: .; CDR3aa: CAWSPGAGDNSPLHF; CDR3nt: TGTGCCTGGAGCCCCGGGGCAGGGGATAATTCACCCCTCCACTTT
v_gene: TRBV9; j_gene: TRBJ2-1; abundance: .; d_gene: .; CDR3aa: CASSRGGYGNEQFF; CDR3nt: TGTGCCAGCAGTCGTGGGGGGTATGGAAATGAGCAGTTCTTC
v_gene: TRBV28; j_gene: TRBJ2-5; abundance: .; d_gene: .; CDR3aa: CASSLLQGRETQYF; CDR3nt: TGTGCCAGCAGTTTATTACAGGGTAGAGAGACCCAGTACTTC
v_gene: TRBV18; j_gene: TRBJ1-2; abundance: .; d_gene: .; CDR3aa: CASSDDRTMGYTF; CDR3nt: TGTGCCAGCTCGGACGACAGAACTATGGGCTACACCTTC
v_gene: TRBV9; j_gene: TRBJ1-2; abundance: .; d_gene: .; CDR3aa: CASSPTPAPGGYTF; CDR3nt: TGTGCCAGCAGCCCTACGCCGGCCCCAGGGGGCTACACCTTC
v_gene: TRBV7-2; j_gene: TRBJ1-2; abundance: .; d_gene: TRBD1; CDR3aa: CASSRGGQESYGYTF; CDR3nt: TGTGCCAGCAGCCGAGGTGGACAGGAAAGTTATGGCTACACCTTC
v_gene: TRBV11-2; j_gene: TRBJ2-7; abundance: once; d_gene: TRBD2; CDR3aa: CASSNSGRTGQYF; CDR3nt: TGTGCCAGCAGCAATAGCGGGAGAACCGGGCAGTACTTC
v_gene: TRBV7-3; j_gene: TRBJ2-7; abundance: few; d_gene: .; CDR3aa: CASSLMSVGLSSYEQYF; CDR3nt: TGTGCCAGCAGCTTAATGTCTGTCGGACTAAGCTCCTACGAGCAGTACTTC
v_gene: TRBV9; j_gene: TRBJ2-1; abundance: .; d_gene: .; CDR3aa: CASSVGNSYNEQFF; CDR3nt: TGTGCCAGCAGCGTCGGGAATTCCTACAATGAGCAGTTCTTC
v_gene: TRBV2; j_gene: TRBJ1-5; abundance: .; d_gene: .; CDR3aa: CASSEQGGGNQPQHF; CDR3nt: TGTGCCAGCAGTGAACAGGGTGGGGGCAATCAGCCCCAGCATTTT
v_gene: TRBV19; j_gene: TRBJ1-5; abundance: .; d_gene: TRBD1; CDR3aa: CASSIDKGTENQPQHF; CDR3nt: TGTGCCAGTAGTATAGATAAGGGGACAGAAAATCAGCCCCAGCATTTT
v_gene: TRBV7-9; j_gene: TRBJ2-6; abundance: .; d_gene: TRBD1; CDR3aa: CASSLTGGAGANVLTF; CDR3nt: TGTGCCAGCAGCTTAACAGGGGGCGCCGGGGCCAACGTCCTGACTTTC